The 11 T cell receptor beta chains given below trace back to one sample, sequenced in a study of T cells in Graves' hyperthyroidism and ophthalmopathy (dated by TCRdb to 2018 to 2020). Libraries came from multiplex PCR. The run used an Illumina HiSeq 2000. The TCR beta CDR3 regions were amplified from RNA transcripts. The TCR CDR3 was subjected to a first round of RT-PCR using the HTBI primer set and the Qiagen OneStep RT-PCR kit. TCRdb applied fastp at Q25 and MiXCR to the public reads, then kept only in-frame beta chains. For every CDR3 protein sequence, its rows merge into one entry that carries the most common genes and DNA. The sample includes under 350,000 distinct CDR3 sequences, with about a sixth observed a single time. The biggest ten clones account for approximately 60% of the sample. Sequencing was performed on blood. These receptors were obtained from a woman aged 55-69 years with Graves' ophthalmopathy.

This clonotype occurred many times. CDR3 DNA: TGTGCTAGTGTGGGGGGATACTATAATTCACCCCTCCACTTT. Translation: CASVGGYYNSPLHF. The V call is TRBV12-5, the J call TRBJ1-6, with D perhaps TRBD1 (5 bases). The V end lost 7 bases, the J end lost 3 bases, and 10 bases lay between the germline ends. The germline gives CDR1 LGHNT, CDR2 FRNRAP. This CDR3 spans 14 amino acids.

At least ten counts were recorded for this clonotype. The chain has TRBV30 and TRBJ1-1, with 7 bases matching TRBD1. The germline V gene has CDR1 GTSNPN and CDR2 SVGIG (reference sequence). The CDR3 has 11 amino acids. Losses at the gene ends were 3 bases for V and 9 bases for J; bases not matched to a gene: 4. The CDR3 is CAWRRQGKAFF. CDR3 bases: TGTGCCTGGAGACGACAGGGCAAAGCTTTCTTT.

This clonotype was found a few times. The CDR3 is CSVISGRTNEKLFF. The CDR3 region has the DNA TGCAGCGTTATCTCTGGTAGGACTAATGAAAAACTGTTTTTT. This chain joins TRBV29-1 and TRBJ1-4; D is undetermined. CDR1 SQVTM and CDR2 ANQGSEA come from the germline V gene. Trimming took off 5 bases at V and 2 bases at J, with 12 bases between the two ends. The CDR3 spans 14 residues.

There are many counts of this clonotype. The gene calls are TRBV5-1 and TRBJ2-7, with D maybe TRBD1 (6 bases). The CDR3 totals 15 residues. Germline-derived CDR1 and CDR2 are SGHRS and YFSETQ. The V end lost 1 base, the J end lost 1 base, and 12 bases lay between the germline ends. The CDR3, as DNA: TGCGCCAGCAGCTTGCTTGTTACAGGGTCCTACGAGCAGTACTTC. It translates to CASSLLVTGSYEQYF. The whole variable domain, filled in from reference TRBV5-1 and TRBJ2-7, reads KAGVTQTPRYLIKTRGQQVTLSCSPISGHRSVSWYQQTPGQGLQFLFEYFSETQRNKGNFPGRFSGRQFSNSRSEMNVSTLELGDSALYLCASSLLVTGSYEQYFGPGTRLTVT.

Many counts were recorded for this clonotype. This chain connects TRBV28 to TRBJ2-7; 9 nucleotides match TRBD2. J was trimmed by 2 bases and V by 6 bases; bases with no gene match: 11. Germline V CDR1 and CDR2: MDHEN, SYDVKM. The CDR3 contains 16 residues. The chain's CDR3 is CASSSKGVAGAYEQYF. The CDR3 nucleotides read TGTGCCAGCAGCTCGAAGGGGGTAGCGGGAGCCTACGAGCAGTACTTC.

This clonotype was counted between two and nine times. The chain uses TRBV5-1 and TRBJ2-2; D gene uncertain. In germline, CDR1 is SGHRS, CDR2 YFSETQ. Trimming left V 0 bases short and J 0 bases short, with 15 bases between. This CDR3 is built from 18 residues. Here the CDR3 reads CASSLETNSFPNTGELFF. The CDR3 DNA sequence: TGCGCCAGCAGCTTGGAGACAAATTCTTTTCCGAACACCGGGGAGCTGTTTTTT.

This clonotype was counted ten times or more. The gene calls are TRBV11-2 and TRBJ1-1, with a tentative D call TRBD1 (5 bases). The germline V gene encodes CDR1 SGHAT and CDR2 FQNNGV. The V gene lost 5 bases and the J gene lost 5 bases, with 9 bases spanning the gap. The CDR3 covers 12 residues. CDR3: CASSGGRTEAFF. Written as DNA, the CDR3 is TGTGCCAGCAGCGGGGGGAGAACTGAAGCTTTCTTT.

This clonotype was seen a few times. The CDR3 bases are TGTGCCAGCAGATACCGCCTCTCTGGACAGGGTCTGGAATATGAGCAGTTCTTC. It encodes CASRYRLSGQGLEYEQFF. The chain employs TRBV6-5 and TRBJ2-1, with TRBD1 matching over 8 bases. The CDR3 contains 18 residues. V lost 6 bases, J lost 8 bases, and 21 bases stayed unmatched. The germline V gene encodes CDR1 MNHEY and CDR2 SVGAGI.

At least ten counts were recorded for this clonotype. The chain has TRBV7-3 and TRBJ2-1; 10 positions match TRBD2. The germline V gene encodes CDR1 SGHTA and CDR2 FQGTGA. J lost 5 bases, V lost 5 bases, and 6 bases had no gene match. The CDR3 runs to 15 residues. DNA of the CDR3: TGTGCCAGCAGCCAGAGCGGGGGGGCGCACAATGAGCAGTTCTTC. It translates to CASSQSGGAHNEQFF.

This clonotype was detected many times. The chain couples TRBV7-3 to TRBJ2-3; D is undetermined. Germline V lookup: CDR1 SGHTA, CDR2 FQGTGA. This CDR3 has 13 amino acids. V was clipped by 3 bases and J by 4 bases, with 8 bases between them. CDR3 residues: CASSLNRADTQYF. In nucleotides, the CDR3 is TGTGCCAGCAGCTTGAACCGCGCAGATACGCAGTATTTT. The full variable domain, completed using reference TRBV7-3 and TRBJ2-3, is GAGVSQTPSNKVTEKGKYVELRCDPISGHTALYWYRQSLGQGPEFLIYFQGTGAADDSGLPNDRFFAVRPEGSVSTLKIQRTERGDSAVYLCASSLNRADTQYFGPGTRLTVL.

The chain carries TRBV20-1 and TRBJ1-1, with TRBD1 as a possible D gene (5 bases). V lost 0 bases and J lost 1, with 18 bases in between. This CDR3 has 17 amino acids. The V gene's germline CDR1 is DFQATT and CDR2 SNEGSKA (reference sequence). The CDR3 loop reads CSARDFWGREGNTEAFF. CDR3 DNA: TGCAGTGCTAGAGATTTTTGGGGGAGGGAGGGGAACACTGAAGCTTTCTTT.